Each of the 17 T cell receptor beta chains below was sequenced from the same sample in a study of blood T cell repertoires in COVID-19. Method: immunoSEQ multiplex PCR; TCRdb's copy keeps in-frame clones and lacks some. The table lists some 78,000 clones, 86% of them singletons. Sequenced input: peripheral blood. Receptors originate from a man in his forties or fifties with active or convalescent COVID-19.

The CDR3 nucleotides are TGTGCCAGCAGCTTGGATACAGGGTATGGCTACACCTTC. It codes for CASSLDTGYGYTF. The chain recombines TRBV7-9 with TRBJ1-2, with D possibly TRBD1 on 6 matching bases. The CDR3 has 13 amino acids. Trimming stripped 3 bases from V and 5 bases from J, with 10 bases between. The germline V gene encodes CDR1 SEHNR and CDR2 FQNEAQ (reference sequence).

The chain uses TRBV25-1 and TRBJ2-5, with 12 bases fitting TRBD2. Losses at the gene ends were 6 bases for V and 7 bases for J; bases not matched to a gene: 3. This CDR3 contains 13 residues. Germline V gene data show CDR1 as MGHDK and CDR2 as SYGVNS. The CDR3 reads CASRTSGGGTQYF. The CDR3 DNA sequence: TGTGCCAGCAGGACTAGCGGGGGTGGGACCCAGTACTTC.

The chain couples TRBV3-1 (or the pseudogene TRBV3-2) to TRBJ1-5; unclear D gene. CDR3 length equals 15 residues. V was pared by 1 base and J by 2 bases, with 9 bases between. CDR1 is LGHDT and CDR2 is YNNKEL in the germline V gene (reference sequence). The CDR3 loop is CASSQGGLGNQPQHF. CDR3 in DNA: TGTGCCAGCAGCCAAGGAGGGCTCGGCAATCAGCCCCAGCATTTT.

The rearrangement uses TRBV6-5 and TRBJ1-1; unclear D gene. The germline V and J ends were trimmed by 6 bases and 4 bases, with 15 bases remaining between them. CDR3 length equals 14 residues. From germline, CDR1 is MNHEY and CDR2 SVGAGI. CDR3 nucleotide sequence: TGTGCCAGCAGCCGGGTTCTAATGAGCACTGAAGCTTTCTTT. This encodes CASSRVLMSTEAFF.

This chain joins TRBV6-5 and TRBJ2-5; 7 nucleotides line up with TRBD2. This CDR3 spans 15 amino acids. Germline lookup yields CDR1 MNHEY and CDR2 SVGAGI. The V segment lost 0 bases and the J segment 3 bases; nucleotides outside the gene matches: 4. CDR3 region: CASSYSPGGEETQYF. CDR3 DNA: TGTGCCAGCAGTTACTCTCCGGGAGGAGAAGAGACCCAGTACTTC.

The genes are TRBV5-1 and TRBJ2-7, with D perhaps matching TRBD1 (5 bases). The CDR3 is 15 amino acids. Between the trimmed V and J ends, which lost 1 base and 4 bases, there was a span of 15 bases. Germline V gives CDR1 SGHRS, CDR2 YFSETQ. The CDR3 DNA follows: TGCGCCAGCAGCTTGACGATTGGACAAATATACGAGCAGTACTTC. This codes for CASSLTIGQIYEQYF.

The rearrangement links TRBV7-7 to TRBJ2-7; 8 bases are shared with TRBD1. Germline CDR1 SSHAT, CDR2 FNYEAQ (reference sequence). The CDR3 loop spans 15 amino acids. After removal of 1 base from V and 6 bases from J, the junction contained 8 bases not matched to a gene. The chain's CDR3 is CASSLDSTGGSEQYF. In DNA form, the CDR3 reads TGTGCCAGCAGCTTAGACAGCACAGGGGGGTCCGAGCAGTACTTC. Filled out from reference TRBV7-7 and TRBJ2-7, the complete variable domain reads GAGVSQSPRYKVTKRGQDVTLRCDPISSHATLYWYQQALGQGPEFLTYFNYEAQPDKSGLPSDRFSAERPEGSISTLTIQRTEQRDSAMYRCASSLDSTGGSEQYFGPGTRLTVT.

This chain links TRBV5-4 with TRBJ2-7; 12 bases are shared with TRBD2. With 4 bases clipped from V and 0 bases from J, the junction kept 5 bases outside the gene matches. This CDR3 region has 16 residues. Germline lookup yields CDR1 SGHNT and CDR2 YYREEE (reference sequence). The CDR3 protein is CASSSGLAGLSYEQYV. Written as DNA, the CDR3 is TGTGCCAGCAGCAGTGGACTAGCGGGGCTCTCCTACGAGCAGTACGTC.

The chain is built from TRBV11-1 and TRBJ2-7; 9 positions match TRBD1. The CDR3 covers 15 residues. CDR1 and CDR2 (germline): SGHAT, FQDESV (reference sequence). J was trimmed by 5 bases and V by 5 bases; bases with no gene match: 10. The CDR3 reads CASSHQTGGVHEQYV. The CDR3 region has the DNA TGTGCCAGCAGCCATCAGACAGGGGGAGTCCACGAGCAGTACGTC.

This clone showed up just once. V is TRBV19 and J is TRBJ1-2; D is undetermined. CDR1 is LNHDA, CDR2 SQIVND, per germline (reference sequence). The ends were cut back, 1 base at V and 8 bases at J, with 8 bases in the middle. The CDR3 length is 12 residues. The CDR3 is CASSIASTGYTF. The CDR3 region has the DNA TGTGCCAGTAGTATAGCAAGCACCGGCTACACCTTC.

This clone appeared a single time. The V and J genes are TRBV10-1 and TRBJ2-3; D ambiguous. Trimming took 10 bases from V and 2 from J, leaving 13 bases between them. Germline CDR1 WNHNN, CDR2 SYGVQD (reference sequence). This CDR3 is built from 13 residues. CDR3 sequence reads: CATSMGNTDTQYF. CDR3 bases: TGCGCCACCTCTATGGGCAACACAGATACGCAGTATTTT.

The chain carries TRBV6-5 and TRBJ1-4, with TRBD1 matching over 8 bases. The trim removed 5 bases at V and 3 bases at J, leaving 5 bases unmatched. Per the germline V gene, CDR1 is MNHEY and CDR2 is SVGAGI. The CDR3 spans 15 residues. CDR3 sequence: CASSTGGPPNEKLFF. For the CDR3, the DNA is TGTGCCAGCAGTACAGGGGGGCCTCCTAATGAAAAACTGTTTTTT.

This clone came up once. The chain joins TRBV7-9 to TRBJ1-1; TRBD1 agrees at 10 bases. The CDR3 contains 15 residues. The V and J ends lost 1 base and 6 bases, in that order; junction bases with no gene match: 5. In germline, CDR1 is SEHNR, CDR2 FQNEAQ (reference sequence). The CDR3 DNA sequence: TGTGCCAGCAGCTTAGATGGGACAGGGGTGTCTGAAGCTTTCTTT. It specifies CASSLDGTGVSEAFF.

This clone has only a few counts. For the CDR3, the DNA is TGTGCCAGCAGTGAAATCCAGGGGTATAGCAATCAGCCCCAGCATTTT. Protein sequence: CASSEIQGYSNQPQHF. The rearrangement uses TRBV6-1 and TRBJ1-5; possible D gene TRBD1, 6 bases. CDR3 length equals 16 residues. The germline V gene has CDR1 MNHNS and CDR2 SASEGT. Trimming left V 2 bases short and J 0 bases short, with 11 bases between.

This rearrangement joins TRBV12-3 or TRBV12-4 to TRBJ1-1; D gene uncertain. The germline V and J ends were trimmed by 6 bases and 5 bases, with 13 bases remaining between them. The CDR3 sequence is 13 residues long. The CDR3 reads CASSPTGKTEAFF. As DNA, the CDR3 is TGTGCCAGCAGCCCCACGGGGAAGACTGAAGCTTTCTTT.

J is TRBJ2-7 and V is TRBV10-2; possible D gene TRBD1, 5 bases. The CDR3 extends over 12 amino acids. Germline CDR1 and CDR2: WSHSY and SAAADI. V was cut by 4 bases and J by 5 bases, with 9 bases left in between. Here the CDR3 reads CASSASGNEQYV. The DNA of the CDR3 is TGCGCCAGCAGTGCTTCAGGGAACGAGCAGTACGTC.

The V and J genes are TRBV19 and TRBJ2-3; D possibly corresponds to TRBD2 (5 bases). CDR3 size: 13 residues. CDR1 is LNHDA and CDR2 is SQIVND in the germline V gene (reference sequence). Trimming took off 6 bases at V and 5 bases at J, with 12 bases between the two ends. CDR3: CASSSPSGDTQYF. The CDR3, as DNA: TGTGCCAGTAGCTCCCCAAGCGGAGATACGCAGTATTTT.